These 32 T cell receptor beta chains originate from one sample sequenced in a study of cytomegalovirus exposure and HLA in healthy donors. The PCR ran on 60 Vbeta and 13 Jbeta primers. The assay was immunoSEQ multiplex PCR, and TCRdb's table has in-frame clones only and misses some. The table has tens of thousands of clones, 78% seen once. Source material: PBMCs. These receptors originate from a male donor in good health and CMV-seropositive.

The chain links TRBV4-1 to TRBJ1-2; maybe TRBD1 (5 bases). This CDR3 contains 14 residues. Trimming removed 3 bases at V and 4 bases at J, with 12 bases between. Per the germline V gene, CDR1 is MGHRA and CDR2 is YSYEKL. CDR3 DNA: TGCGCCAGCAGCCATACAGGATCAGGCTATGGCTACACCTTC. Residues: CASSHTGSGYGYTF.

This clone showed up just a few times. CDR3 protein: CASRAGTGDSGNTIYF. The CDR3, as DNA: TGTGCCAGCAGAGCCGGGACAGGGGACTCTGGAAACACCATATATTTT. This sequence joins TRBV5-5 and TRBJ1-3, with 10 bases lining up with TRBD1. The CDR3 loop spans 16 amino acids. The junction had 5 bases not matched to a gene; V was cut back by 5 bases and J by 0 bases. The V gene's germline CDR1 is SGHKS and CDR2 YYEKEE (reference sequence).

The rearrangement joins TRBV7-9 to TRBJ2-5; D is perhaps TRBD2 (5 bases). CDR1 and CDR2 (germline): SEHNR, FQNEAQ (reference sequence). V lost 3 bases, J lost 2 bases, and 10 bases lay in between. This CDR3 is built from 14 residues. CDR3 in amino acids: CASSFFGGQETQYF. The CDR3 bases are TGTGCCAGCAGCTTTTTTGGAGGACAAGAGACCCAGTACTTC.

The rearrangement uses TRBV4-2 and TRBJ2-7; 10 positions agree with TRBD2. With V trimmed by 2 bases and J by 3 bases, 4 bases remained unmatched. The CDR3 sequence is 15 residues long. Germline lookup yields CDR1 LGHNA and CDR2 YNFKEQ. The CDR3 here is CASSQIAGGGYEQYF. The CDR3 DNA reads TGTGCCAGCAGCCAAATAGCGGGAGGAGGCTACGAGCAGTACTTC.

The J gene is TRBJ2-7, the V gene TRBV18, with a weak D call TRBD1 (6 bases). The V gene's germline CDR1 is KGHSH and CDR2 LQKENI. This CDR3 spans 15 amino acids. The V and J ends lost 3 bases and 5 bases respectively, with 17 bases between them. The CDR3 sequence: CASSPQGWEGNEQYF. The CDR3 bases are TGTGCCAGCTCACCTCAGGGGTGGGAAGGGAACGAGCAGTACTTC.

This rearrangement joins TRBV7-9 to TRBJ2-3, with D maybe TRBD2 (6 bases). Trimming stripped 5 bases from V and 4 bases from J, with 16 bases between. The CDR3 loop spans 15 amino acids. Germline V gene lookup returns CDR1 SEHNR and CDR2 FQNEAQ (reference sequence). The CDR3 spells CASSPAGLAPDTQYF. CDR3 DNA sequence: TGTGCCAGCAGCCCCGCGGGCCTAGCGCCAGATACGCAGTATTTT.

The chain joins TRBV29-1 to TRBJ2-1, with D perhaps TRBD2 (5 bases). V dropped 5 bases and J dropped 2 bases, with 7 bases sitting between them. Germline lookup yields CDR1 SQVTM and CDR2 ANQGSEA. The CDR3 sequence is 12 residues long. The CDR3 DNA follows: TGCAGCGTTACCGGGACCTACAATGAGCAGTTCTTC. Residues: CSVTGTYNEQFF.

The CDR3 DNA reads TGTGCCAGCAGCAGCCAGGGACTACCACACACCGGGGAGCTGTTTTTT. This sequence encodes CASSSQGLPHTGELFF. The V and J genes are TRBV7-6 and TRBJ2-2; 7 bases are shared with TRBD2. CDR1 and CDR2 (germline): SGHVS, FNYEAQ. This CDR3 spans 16 amino acids. V lost 5 bases to trimming and J lost 3 bases; unmatched junction nucleotides: 9.

This sequence joins TRBV12-5 and TRBJ2-1; tentatively, D is TRBD2 (6 bases). Germline-derived CDR1 and CDR2 are LGHNT and FRNRAP. V was trimmed by 5 bases and J by 0 bases, leaving 11 bases between them. There are 15 residues in the CDR3. The CDR3 DNA follows: TGTGCTAGTGGTCCTTTCGGGAGCTCCTACAATGAGCAGTTCTTC. This encodes CASGPFGSSYNEQFF.

This clone was observed a handful of times. The chain has TRBV6-4 and TRBJ1-1; D call uncertain. The V gene lost 4 bases and the J gene lost 1 base, with 7 bases spanning the gap. The CDR3 totals 13 residues. Germline assignment: CDR1 MRHNA and CDR2 SNTAGT. The CDR3 nucleotides read TGTGCCAGCAGTGTGGCAGGGAACACTGAAGCTTTCTTT. As protein: CASSVAGNTEAFF.

The count of this clone is one. The CDR3 DNA reads TGTGCCAGCAGTGAGGGACTGAAAGAGGATACGCAGTATTTT. This encodes CASSEGLKEDTQYF. V gene TRBV6-4 combines with J gene TRBJ2-3; TRBD2 is a possible D gene (6 bases). This CDR3 is 14 amino acids long. In germline, CDR1 is MRHNA, CDR2 SNTAGT. V lost 3 bases and J 6 bases, leaving 13 bases between the germline ends.

A few counts support this clone. J is TRBJ2-7 and V is TRBV28; 7 nucleotides line up with TRBD2. After removal of 2 bases from V and 5 bases from J, the junction contained 12 bases not matched to a gene. The CDR3 covers 16 residues. Germline V gives CDR1 MDHEN, CDR2 SYDVKM. CDR3 residues: CASSLAPEGGINEQYF. The DNA of the CDR3 is TGTGCCAGCAGTTTAGCCCCTGAGGGAGGGATCAACGAGCAGTACTTC.

This chain uses TRBV29-1 with TRBJ1-2; 9 bases map to TRBD1. Losses at the gene ends were 3 bases for V and 9 bases for J; bases not matched to a gene: 11. Germline V lookup: CDR1 SQVTM, CDR2 ANQGSEA. There are 14 residues in the CDR3. As DNA, the CDR3 is TGCAGCGTTGATAGGAGTGTGGGACAGGGAAGCTACACCTTC. Translating it yields CSVDRSVGQGSYTF.

The V and J genes are TRBV2 and TRBJ1-4; 10 bases are a match to TRBD1. Germline-derived CDR1 and CDR2 are SNHLY and FYNNEI. The CDR3 spans 13 residues. The CDR3 region has the DNA TGTGCGCAGACAGGGGGCAGGCGTGAAAAACTGTTTTTT. It translates to CAQTGGRREKLFF. Complete variable domain (other parts from reference TRBV2 and TRBJ1-4): EPEVTQTPSHQVTQMGQEVILRCVPISNHLYFYWYRQILGQKVEFLVSFYNNEISEKSEIFDDQFSVERPDGSNFTLKIRSTKLEDSAMYFCAQTGGRREKLFFGSGTQLSVL.

The V call is TRBV5-1, the J call TRBJ2-7, with 7 nucleotides matching TRBD1. CDR3 size: 15 residues. The germline CDR1 and CDR2 sequences are SGHRS and YFSETQ. J gave up 6 bases and V 0 bases, and 9 bases lay outside the gene matches. The DNA of the CDR3 is TGCGCCAGCAGCTTGGAACAGGGGAGTGTTAGCGAGCAGTACTTC. This codes for CASSLEQGSVSEQYF.

The chain recombines TRBV7-8 with TRBJ1-1, with TRBD1 identical over 8 bases. Germline lookup yields CDR1 SGHVS and CDR2 FQNEAQ. J lost 6 bases, V lost 5 bases, and 8 bases had no gene match. This CDR3 region has 14 residues. For the CDR3, the DNA is TGTGCCAGCAGCATAATACAGGGGGTCGCTGAAGCTTTCTTT. The encoded protein is CASSIIQGVAEAFF.

This clone was seen once. The chain joins TRBV5-6 to TRBJ2-6; D remains ambiguous. Trimming left V 2 bases short and J 3 bases short, with 3 bases between. The CDR3 totals 13 residues. Per the germline V gene, CDR1 is SGHDT and CDR2 is YYEEEE. CDR3 in DNA: TGTGCCAGCAGCTTTAATGGGGCCAACGTCCTGACTTTC. Its translation: CASSFNGANVLTF.

The chain links TRBV27 to TRBJ2-1, with 8 bases identical to TRBD2. CDR1 and CDR2 from the germline V gene are MNHEY and SMNVEV (reference sequence). The trim removed 5 bases at V and 7 bases at J, leaving 13 bases unmatched. The CDR3 runs 16 residues. CDR3 region: CASSPLRGEGQNEQFF. The CDR3 DNA follows: TGTGCCAGCAGTCCTTTGCGGGGGGAGGGTCAAAATGAGCAGTTCTTC.

J is TRBJ2-2 and V is TRBV7-6; D gene ambiguous. This CDR3 contains 13 residues. With 5 bases removed from V and 4 bases from J, the gap between germline ends came to 8 bases. The V gene's germline CDR1 is SGHVS and CDR2 FNYEAQ. The CDR3 nucleotides read TGTGCCAGCAGCCCCCTCCCCACCGGGGAGCTGTTTTTT. The encoded protein is CASSPLPTGELFF.

V gene TRBV19 combines with J gene TRBJ1-5; the D gene is possibly TRBD1 (6 bases). V was trimmed by 6 bases and J by 2 bases, leaving 14 bases between them. The CDR3 covers 15 residues. Germline V gene sequence: CDR1 LNHDA, CDR2 SQIVND (reference sequence). The CDR3 loop reads CASRIQGGGNQPQHF. CDR3 nucleotide sequence: TGTGCCAGTAGGATACAGGGAGGCGGCAATCAGCCCCAGCATTTT.

The rearrangement joins TRBV27 to TRBJ1-1; 7 nucleotides agree with TRBD1. Germline lookup yields CDR1 MNHEY and CDR2 SMNVEV (reference sequence). V dropped 6 bases and J dropped 5; count of bases not matched to a gene: 9. The length of the CDR3 is 14 residues. The CDR3 nucleotides read TGTGCCAGCAGGTACAGGGGCGGTCGTACTGAAGCTTTCTTT. Its translation is CASRYRGGRTEAFF.

The V and J genes are TRBV5-1 and TRBJ2-2, with unresolved D. Germline V CDR1 and CDR2: SGHRS, YFSETQ. There are 13 residues in the CDR3. Trimming cost V 4 bases and J 5 bases, with 9 bases left between them. The chain's CDR3 is CASSDRWTGELFF. CDR3 DNA: TGCGCCAGCAGCGATCGGTGGACCGGGGAGCTGTTTTTT.

This chain links TRBV5-6 with TRBJ2-5; 8 positions match TRBD1. Germline CDR1 and CDR2: SGHDT and YYEEEE. Trimming cost V 1 base and J 1 base; bases outside gene matches: 3. The CDR3 runs to 15 residues. The chain's CDR3 is CASSLLGQGQETQYF. CDR3 sequence (DNA): TGTGCCAGCAGCTTGCTTGGACAGGGCCAAGAGACCCAGTACTTC. The full variable domain, in which reference TRBV5-6 and TRBJ2-5 provide the parts outside the CDR3, is DAGVTQSPTHLIKTRGQQVTLRCSPKSGHDTVSWYQQALGQGPQFIFQYYEEEERQRGNFPDRFSGHQFPNYSSELNVNALLLGDSALYLCASSLLGQGQETQYFGPGTRLLVL.

The chain is built from TRBV9 and TRBJ2-2; D remains ambiguous. Looked up from germline, CDR1 is SGDLS and CDR2 is YYNGEE. The CDR3 consists of 14 residues. Trimming took off 3 bases at V and 5 bases at J, with 11 bases between the two ends. The CDR3 is CASSAATRTGELFF. The CDR3 DNA sequence: TGTGCCAGCAGCGCCGCAACACGTACCGGGGAGCTGTTTTTT.

The V gene is TRBV9, the J gene TRBJ1-3, with D possibly being TRBD1 (6 bases). With 4 bases removed from V and 3 bases from J, the gap between germline ends came to 23 bases. Per germline, CDR1 SGDLS and CDR2 YYNGEE. The CDR3 sequence is 18 residues long. The CDR3 is CASSLTNGQTSIGNTIYF. DNA of the CDR3: TGTGCCAGCAGCTTAACTAACGGACAGACCAGTATTGGAAACACCATATATTTT. Based on the CDR3 plus reference TRBV9 and TRBJ1-3, the full variable domain is DSGVTQTPKHLITATGQRVTLRCSPRSGDLSVYWYQQSLDQGLQFLIQYYNGEERAKGNILERFSAQQFPDLHSELNLSSLELGDSALYFCASSLTNGQTSIGNTIYFGEGSWLTVV.

This rearrangement joins TRBV2 to TRBJ2-7, with 7 bases matching TRBD2. The CDR3 loop spans 14 amino acids. V trimming: 6 bases; J trimming: 1 base; junction bases outside the gene matches: 6. Germline V gene sequence: CDR1 SNHLY, CDR2 FYNNEI. The CDR3 spells CASRGEGQSYEQYF. CDR3 in DNA: TGTGCCAGCAGAGGGGAGGGTCAGTCCTACGAGCAGTACTTC.

This clone has a handful of counts. The chain employs TRBV21-1 and TRBJ2-4; TRBD2 reflects the table's D call only, with no check against the DNA. TRBV21-1 is a pseudogene segment. This CDR3 is built from 18 residues. This chain's CDR3 is CASSTELAGVLAKNIQYF. The CDR3 nucleotides are TGTGCCAGCAGCACTGAACTAGCGGGAGTCCTAGCCAAAAACATTCAGTACTTC.

This clone has a handful of counts. The rearrangement joins TRBV5-8 to TRBJ1-3; TRBD1 aligns across 10 bases. The CDR3 covers 17 residues. J was trimmed by 0 bases and V by 1 base; bases with no gene match: 4. Germline V gives CDR1 SGHTS, CDR2 YDEGEE. The CDR3 reads CASSLWGQGYSGNTIYF. The CDR3 DNA sequence: TGTGCCAGCAGCTTGTGGGGACAGGGGTACTCTGGAAACACCATATATTTT.

The chain combines TRBV5-6 with TRBJ1-5, with TRBD1 matching over 7 bases. Trimming took 1 base from V and 1 from J; bases not matched to a gene: 8. There are 17 residues in the CDR3. Per the germline V gene, CDR1 is SGHDT and CDR2 is YYEEEE. The CDR3 loop is CASSLSWAGGSNQPQHF. CDR3 coding DNA: TGTGCCAGCAGCTTGTCATGGGCAGGGGGAAGCAATCAGCCCCAGCATTTT.

In its sample, this clone was seen a few times. The rearrangement joins TRBV27 to TRBJ2-1, with 9 bases lining up with TRBD1. With V trimmed by 5 bases and J by 8 bases, 7 bases remained unmatched. The CDR3 extends over 14 amino acids. The germline V gene has CDR1 MNHEY and CDR2 SMNVEV (reference sequence). The CDR3 reads CASSDGTGSDEQFF. CDR3 coding DNA: TGTGCCAGCAGTGACGGGACAGGGAGCGATGAGCAGTTCTTC.

This chain links TRBV29-1 with TRBJ1-2; weak D call: TRBD1 (5 bases). The CDR3 has 13 residues. The V and J ends lost 4 bases and 4 bases respectively, with 13 bases between them. Germline values: CDR1 SQVTM, CDR2 ANQGSEA. The CDR3 sequence: CSVGGGSGYGYTF. The CDR3 region has the DNA TGCAGCGTTGGGGGGGGTTCCGGCTATGGCTACACCTTC.

CDR3 loop: CASIKEVLAAKGSYNEQFF. Here the CDR3 DNA reads TGTGCCAGCATCAAAGAGGTCCTAGCGGCAAAGGGCTCCTACAATGAGCAGTTCTTC. This chain links TRBV21-1 with TRBJ2-1; the table's D call TRBD2 went unverified against the DNA. TRBV21-1 has pseudogene status. The CDR3 consists of 19 residues.